This paragraph covers one T cell receptor (beta chain) sequence. The CDR3 length is 18 residues. The germline gives CDR1 MNHEY, CDR2 SMNVEV (reference sequence). Losses at the gene ends were 4 bases for V and 1 base for J; bases not matched to a gene: 11. The sample belongs to a study of blood T cell repertoires in COVID-19. Turning to the study itself: PBMCs, B-cell-depleted T cells, or T cells were the source of the cDNA or gDNA that made up the material.

Methods used by the authors: Counts of nucleated cells, estimated from reference gene primer amplification, were obtained. The repertoire was sequenced with immunoSEQ multiplex PCR; TCRdb's copy has only in-frame clones and lacks some. That table is the source of V, J and clone size, and D and trimming were worked out from the DNA. The table includes 250,000 to 350,000 clones, 80% to 90% detected once. The rearrangement links TRBV27 to TRBJ2-3; 10 bases fit TRBD2. This sequence was found in a man aged 25 to 45 with acute or convalescent COVID-19. The sample consisted of peripheral blood. DNA for the CDR3: TGTGCCAGCAGTTCCTTGCGGCTAGCGGGAGCGGGCACAGATACGCAGTATTTT. The encoded protein is CASSSLRLAGAGTDTQYF.